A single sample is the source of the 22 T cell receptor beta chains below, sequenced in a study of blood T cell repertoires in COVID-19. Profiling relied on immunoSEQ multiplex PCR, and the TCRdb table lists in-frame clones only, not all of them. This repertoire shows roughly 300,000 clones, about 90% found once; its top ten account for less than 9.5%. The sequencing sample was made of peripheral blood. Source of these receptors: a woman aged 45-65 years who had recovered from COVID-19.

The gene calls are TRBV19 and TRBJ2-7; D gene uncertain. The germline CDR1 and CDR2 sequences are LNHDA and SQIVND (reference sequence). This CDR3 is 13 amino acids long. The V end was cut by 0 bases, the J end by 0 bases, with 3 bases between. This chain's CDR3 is CASSIESSYEQYF. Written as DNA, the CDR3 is TGTGCCAGTAGTATAGAGAGCTCCTACGAGCAGTACTTC. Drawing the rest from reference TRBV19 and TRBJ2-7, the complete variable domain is DGGITQSPKYLFRKEGQNVTLSCEQNLNHDAMYWYRQDPGQGLRLIYYSQIVNDFQKGDIAEGYSVSREKKESFPLTVTSAQKNPTAFYLCASSIESSYEQYFGPGTRLTVT.

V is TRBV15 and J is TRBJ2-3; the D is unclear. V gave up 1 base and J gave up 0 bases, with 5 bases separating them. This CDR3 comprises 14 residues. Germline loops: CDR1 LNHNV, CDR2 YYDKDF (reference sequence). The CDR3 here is CATSRVGSTDTQYF. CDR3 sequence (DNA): TGTGCCACCAGCAGAGTTGGCAGCACAGATACGCAGTATTTT.

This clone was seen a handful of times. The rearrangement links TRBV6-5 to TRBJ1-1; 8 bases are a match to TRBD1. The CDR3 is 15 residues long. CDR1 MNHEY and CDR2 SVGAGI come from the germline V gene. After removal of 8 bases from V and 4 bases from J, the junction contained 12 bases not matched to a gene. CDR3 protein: CASGEMDRVSTEAFF. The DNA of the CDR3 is TGTGCCAGCGGGGAGATGGACAGGGTGAGCACTGAAGCTTTCTTT.

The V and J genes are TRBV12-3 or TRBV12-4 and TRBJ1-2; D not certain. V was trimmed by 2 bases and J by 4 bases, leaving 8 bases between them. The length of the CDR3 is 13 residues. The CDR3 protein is CASSLTALYGYTF. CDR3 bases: TGTGCCAGCAGTTTAACTGCGCTCTATGGCTACACCTTC.

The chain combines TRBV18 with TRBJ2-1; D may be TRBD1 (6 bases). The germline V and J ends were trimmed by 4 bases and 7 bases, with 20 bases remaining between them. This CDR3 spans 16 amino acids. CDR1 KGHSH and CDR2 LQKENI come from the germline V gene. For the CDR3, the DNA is TGTGCCAGCTCACTTAGGCCCCCCGGGCAGGGGAATGAGCAGTTCTTC. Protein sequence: CASSLRPPGQGNEQFF.

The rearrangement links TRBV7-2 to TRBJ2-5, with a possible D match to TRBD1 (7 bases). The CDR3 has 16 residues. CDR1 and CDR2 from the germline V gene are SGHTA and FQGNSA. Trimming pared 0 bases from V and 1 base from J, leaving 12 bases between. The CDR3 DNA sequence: TGTGCCAGCAGCTTAGCGGCAGGGGGGAGCCAAGAGACCCAGTACTTC. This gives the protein CASSLAAGGSQETQYF.

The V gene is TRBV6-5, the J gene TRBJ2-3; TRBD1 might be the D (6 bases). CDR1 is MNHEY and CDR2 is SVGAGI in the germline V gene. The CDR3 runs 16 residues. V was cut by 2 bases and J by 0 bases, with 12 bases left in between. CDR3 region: CASSYRRGPSTDTQYF. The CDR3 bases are TGTGCCAGCAGTTACCGCAGGGGCCCTAGCACAGATACGCAGTATTTT.

The CDR3 protein is CASSMLLAGQETQYF. The DNA for the CDR3 is TGTGCCAGCAGCATGTTACTAGCGGGCCAAGAGACCCAGTACTTC. This sequence joins TRBV7-7 and TRBJ2-5; 9 bases fit TRBD2. Looked up from germline, CDR1 is SSHAT and CDR2 is FNYEAQ (reference sequence). The ends lost 5 bases at V and 1 base at J; junction bases unmatched: 5. This CDR3 is built from 15 residues.

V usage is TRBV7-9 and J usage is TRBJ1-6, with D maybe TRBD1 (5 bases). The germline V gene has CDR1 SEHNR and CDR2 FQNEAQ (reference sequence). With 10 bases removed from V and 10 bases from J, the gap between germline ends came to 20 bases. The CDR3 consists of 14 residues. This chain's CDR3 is CATPGPVRGSPLHF. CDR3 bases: TGTGCCACCCCAGGCCCCGTGCGGGGGTCACCCCTCCACTTT.

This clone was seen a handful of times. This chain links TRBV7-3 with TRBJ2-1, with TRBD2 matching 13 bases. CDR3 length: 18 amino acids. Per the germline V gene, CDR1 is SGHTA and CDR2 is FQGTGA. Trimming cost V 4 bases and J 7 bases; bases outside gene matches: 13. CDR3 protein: CASSSTPTRLAGGNEQFF. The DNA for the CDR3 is TGTGCCAGCAGCTCAACCCCTACCCGACTAGCGGGGGGTAATGAGCAGTTCTTC.

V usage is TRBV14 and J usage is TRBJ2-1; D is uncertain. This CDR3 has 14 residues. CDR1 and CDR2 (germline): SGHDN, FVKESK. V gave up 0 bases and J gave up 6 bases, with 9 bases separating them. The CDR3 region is CASSQDLSLNEQFF. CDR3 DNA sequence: TGTGCCAGCAGCCAAGATCTAAGCCTCAATGAGCAGTTCTTC.

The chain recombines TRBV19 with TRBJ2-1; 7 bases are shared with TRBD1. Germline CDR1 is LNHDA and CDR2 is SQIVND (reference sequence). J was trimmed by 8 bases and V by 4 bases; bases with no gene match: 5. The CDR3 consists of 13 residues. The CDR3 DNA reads TGTGCCAGTAGTACTAGACAGGGTGATGAGCAGTTCTTC. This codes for CASSTRQGDEQFF.

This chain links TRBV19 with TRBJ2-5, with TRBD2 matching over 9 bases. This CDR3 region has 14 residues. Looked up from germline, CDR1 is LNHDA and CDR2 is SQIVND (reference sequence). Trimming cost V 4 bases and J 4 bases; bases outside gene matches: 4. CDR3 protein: CASSKAGGGETQYF. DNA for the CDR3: TGTGCCAGTAGTAAGGCGGGAGGGGGAGAGACCCAGTACTTC.

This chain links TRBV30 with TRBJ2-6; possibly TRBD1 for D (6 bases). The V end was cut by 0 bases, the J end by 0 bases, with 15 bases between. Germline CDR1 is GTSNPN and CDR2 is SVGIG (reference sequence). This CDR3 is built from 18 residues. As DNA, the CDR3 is TGTGCCTGGAGTGTACCAGGGGTCACTATCTCTGGGGCCAACGTCCTGACTTTC. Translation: CAWSVPGVTISGANVLTF.

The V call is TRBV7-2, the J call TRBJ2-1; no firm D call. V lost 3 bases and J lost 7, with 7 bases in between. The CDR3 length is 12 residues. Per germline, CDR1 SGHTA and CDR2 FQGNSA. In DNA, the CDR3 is TGTGCCAGCAGCTTTTTAAAAAATGAGCAGTTCTTC. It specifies CASSFLKNEQFF.

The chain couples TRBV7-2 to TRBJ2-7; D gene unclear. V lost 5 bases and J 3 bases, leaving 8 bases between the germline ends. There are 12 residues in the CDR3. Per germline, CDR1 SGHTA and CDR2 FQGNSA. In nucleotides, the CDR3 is TGTGCCAGCAGCCCGTCGGTCTACGAGCAGTACTTC. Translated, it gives CASSPSVYEQYF.

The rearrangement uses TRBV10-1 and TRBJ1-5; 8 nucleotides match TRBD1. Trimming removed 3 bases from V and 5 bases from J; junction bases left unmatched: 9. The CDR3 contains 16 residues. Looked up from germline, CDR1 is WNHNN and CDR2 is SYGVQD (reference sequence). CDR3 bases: TGCGCCAGCAGTGAAAAGGGCAGGGGGCGCGATCAGCCCCAGCATTTT. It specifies CASSEKGRGRDQPQHF.

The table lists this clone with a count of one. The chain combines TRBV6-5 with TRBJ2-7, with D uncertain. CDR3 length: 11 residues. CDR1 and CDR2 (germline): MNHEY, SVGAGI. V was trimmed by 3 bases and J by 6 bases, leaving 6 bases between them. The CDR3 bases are TGTGCCAGCAGTTATAGCCGCGAGCAGTACTTC. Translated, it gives CASSYSREQYF.

The CDR3 region is CSVGASLTYNEQFF. In DNA form, the CDR3 reads TGCAGCGTTGGCGCGAGCTTGACCTACAATGAGCAGTTCTTC. The chain combines TRBV29-1 with TRBJ2-1; D not certain. The CDR3 has 14 residues. V was trimmed by 4 bases and J by 2 bases, leaving 12 bases between them. Germline assignment: CDR1 SQVTM and CDR2 ANQGSEA.

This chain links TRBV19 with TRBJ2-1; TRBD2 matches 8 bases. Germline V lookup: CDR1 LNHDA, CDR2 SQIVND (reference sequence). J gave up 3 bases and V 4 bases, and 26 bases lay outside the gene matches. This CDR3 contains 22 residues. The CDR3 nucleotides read TGTGCCAGTAGTAGGGACGTTGCCGGGGGCCAGGATTACGCGGGAGGCTACAATGAGCAGTTCTTC. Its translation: CASSRDVAGGQDYAGGYNEQFF.

Written as DNA, the CDR3 is TGTGCCAGCGCAGGGATGCGGTACACTGAAGCTTTCTTT. Translated: CASAGMRYTEAFF. The chain recombines TRBV25-1 with TRBJ1-1, with a weak D call TRBD1 (5 bases). Per germline, CDR1 MGHDK and CDR2 SYGVNS. Trimming removed 8 bases from V and 3 bases from J, with 13 bases in between. The CDR3 consists of 13 residues.

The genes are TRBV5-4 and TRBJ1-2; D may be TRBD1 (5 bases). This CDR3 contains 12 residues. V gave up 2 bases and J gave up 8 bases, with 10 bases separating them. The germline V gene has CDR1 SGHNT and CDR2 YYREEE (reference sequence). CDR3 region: CASSLDSLGYTF. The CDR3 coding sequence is TGTGCCAGCAGCTTAGACAGTCTCGGCTACACCTTC.